The 7 T cell receptor beta chains below come from one sample, sequenced in a study of T cells after yellow fever vaccination. TCRdb called the 5' RACE reads again in MiXCR, with one record for every CDR3 protein. The sample holds under 150,000 distinct CDR3 sequences, approximately 7.7% seen once. Material: CD4+ T cells sorted from PBMCs, obtained 5 days after the yellow fever booster vaccination. These receptors all stem from a man aged 25-40 years who received the YFV17D yellow fever vaccine.

This clonotype occurred many times. The chain has TRBV7-6 and TRBJ1-1; D perhaps matches TRBD1 (5 bases). This CDR3 is 16 amino acids long. Germline assignment: CDR1 SGHVS and CDR2 FNYEAQ. V lost 6 bases and J 7 bases, leaving 24 bases between the germline ends. CDR3 DNA: TGTGCCAGCAGGAAAAAGGGTGGGGGAGACCCCCATGAAGCTTTCTTT. Translation: CASRKKGGGDPHEAFF. The full variable domain, rest sourced from reference TRBV7-6 and TRBJ1-1, is GAGVSQSPRYKVTKRGQDVALRCDPISGHVSLYWYRQALGQGPEFLTYFNYEAQQDKSGLPNDRFSAERPEGSISTLTIQRTEQRDSAMYRCASRKKGGGDPHEAFFGQGTRLTVV.

Many counts were recorded for this clonotype. V is TRBV5-1 and J is TRBJ2-7; TRBD2 matches at 12 bases. V dropped 4 bases and J dropped 2; count of bases not matched to a gene: 4. Germline V gene lookup returns CDR1 SGHRS and CDR2 YFSETQ. The CDR3 extends over 15 amino acids. The CDR3 coding sequence is TGCGCCAGCAGCCCTCGGACTAGCGGGACCTACGAGCAGTACTTC. Encoded protein: CASSPRTSGTYEQYF.

This clonotype was seen many times. V is TRBV20-1 and J is TRBJ2-5; D is unresolved. The CDR3 runs 11 residues. The germline gives CDR1 DFQATT, CDR2 SNEGSKA (reference sequence). V was shortened by 3 bases and J by 5 bases, with 7 bases between the two germline ends. CDR3 loop: CSASYGETQYF. The CDR3 coding sequence is TGCAGTGCTAGTTATGGGGAGACCCAGTACTTC.

This clonotype was picked up many times. The rearrangement joins TRBV10-3 to TRBJ2-5; 7 positions agree with TRBD1. This CDR3 contains 13 residues. J lost 5 bases, V lost 11 bases, and 11 bases had no gene match. CDR1 ENHRY and CDR2 SYGVKD come from the germline V gene. The CDR3 nucleotides are TGTGCCTCCGGACAGGCTTTAGGGGAGACCCAGTACTTC. Translated: CASGQALGETQYF.

Many counts were recorded for this clonotype. V is TRBV10-1 and J is TRBJ2-1; 14 bases agree with TRBD2. The V gene's germline CDR1 is WNHNN and CDR2 SYGVQD (reference sequence). The V and J ends lost 5 bases and 1 base, in that order; junction bases with no gene match: 10. This CDR3 region has 19 residues. The CDR3 nucleotides read TGCGCCAGCAGTTCCCGACTAGCGGGAGGGTCCAGATCCTACAATGAGCAGTTCTTC. Translation gives CASSSRLAGGSRSYNEQFF.

This clonotype appeared many times. The chain links TRBV14 to TRBJ2-3; D not resolved. The germline V and J ends were trimmed by 0 bases and 4 bases, with 5 bases remaining between them. Germline V lookup: CDR1 SGHDN, CDR2 FVKESK. The CDR3 has 13 residues. This CDR3 reads CASSQDRSDTQYF. The CDR3 DNA sequence: TGTGCCAGCAGCCAAGACCGCTCAGATACGCAGTATTTT. Full variable domain (missing parts from reference TRBV14 and TRBJ2-3): EAGVTQFPSHSVIEKGQTVTLRCDPISGHDNLYWYRRVMGKEIKFLLHFVKESKQDESGMPNNRFLAERTGGTYSTLKVQPAELEDSGVYFCASSQDRSDTQYFGPGTRLTVL.

This clonotype was detected only a few times. The chain employs TRBV20-1 and TRBJ1-3; tentatively, D is TRBD1 (5 bases). V dropped 3 bases and J dropped 3 bases, with 18 bases sitting between them. Germline CDR1 is DFQATT and CDR2 is SNEGSKA (reference sequence). The CDR3 has 16 residues. CDR3 DNA sequence: TGCAGTGCTAGGAGGAGGGCAGGGTGGGGTGGAAACACCATATATTTT. Residues: CSARRRAGWGGNTIYF.